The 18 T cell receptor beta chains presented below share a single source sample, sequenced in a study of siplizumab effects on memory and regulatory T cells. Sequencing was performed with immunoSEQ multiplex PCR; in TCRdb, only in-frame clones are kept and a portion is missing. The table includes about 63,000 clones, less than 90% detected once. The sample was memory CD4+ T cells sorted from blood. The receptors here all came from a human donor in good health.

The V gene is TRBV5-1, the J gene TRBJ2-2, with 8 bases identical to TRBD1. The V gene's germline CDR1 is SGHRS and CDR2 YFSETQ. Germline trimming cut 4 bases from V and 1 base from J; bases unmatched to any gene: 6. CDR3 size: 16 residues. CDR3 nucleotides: TGCGCCAGCAGCAAGACAGGGGCGGTGAACACCGGGGAGCTGTTTTTT. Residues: CASSKTGAVNTGELFF.

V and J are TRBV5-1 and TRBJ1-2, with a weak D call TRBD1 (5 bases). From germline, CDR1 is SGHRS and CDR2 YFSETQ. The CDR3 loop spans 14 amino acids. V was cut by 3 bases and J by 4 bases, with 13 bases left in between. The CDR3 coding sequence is TGCGCCAGCAGCTCCCTGGCGACAGCCTATGGCTACACCTTC. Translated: CASSSLATAYGYTF.

The CDR3 nucleotides read TGTGCCAGCAGTTTGGGACAGGGCCCCTACAATGAGCAGTTCTTC. Protein product: CASSLGQGPYNEQFF. The genes are TRBV6-1 and TRBJ2-1; 9 bases align to TRBD1. The CDR3 runs to 15 residues. V shed 5 bases and J 2 bases; nucleotides not matched to a gene: 4. In germline, CDR1 is MNHNS, CDR2 SASEGT.

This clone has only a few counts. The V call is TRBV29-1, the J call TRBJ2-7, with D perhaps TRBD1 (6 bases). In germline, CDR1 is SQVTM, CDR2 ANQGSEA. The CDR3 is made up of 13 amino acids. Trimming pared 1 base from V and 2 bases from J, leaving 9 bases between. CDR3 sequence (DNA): TGCAGCGTTGAAGGCAGGGGCACCTACGAGCAGTACTTC. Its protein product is CSVEGRGTYEQYF.

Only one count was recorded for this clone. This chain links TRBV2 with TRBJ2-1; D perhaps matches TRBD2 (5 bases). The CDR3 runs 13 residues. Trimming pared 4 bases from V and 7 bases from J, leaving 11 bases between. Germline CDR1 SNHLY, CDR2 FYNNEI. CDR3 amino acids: CASSGAGGNEQFF. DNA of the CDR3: TGTGCCAGCAGTGGGGCGGGTGGTAATGAGCAGTTCTTC.

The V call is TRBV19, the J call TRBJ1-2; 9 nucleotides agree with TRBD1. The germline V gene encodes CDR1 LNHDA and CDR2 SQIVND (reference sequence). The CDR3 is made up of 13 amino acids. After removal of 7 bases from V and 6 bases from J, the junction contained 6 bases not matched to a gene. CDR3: CASTGTGKDGYTF. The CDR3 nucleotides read TGTGCCAGTACCGGGACAGGGAAAGATGGCTACACCTTC. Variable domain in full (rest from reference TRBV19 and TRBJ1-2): DGGITQSPKYLFRKEGQNVTLSCEQNLNHDAMYWYRQDPGQGLRLIYYSQIVNDFQKGDIAEGYSVSREKKESFPLTVTSAQKNPTAFYLCASTGTGKDGYTFGSGTRLTVV.

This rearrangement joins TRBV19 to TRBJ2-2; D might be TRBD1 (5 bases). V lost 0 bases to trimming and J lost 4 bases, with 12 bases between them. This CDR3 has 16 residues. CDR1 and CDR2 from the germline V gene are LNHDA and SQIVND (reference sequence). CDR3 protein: CASSIDDRARTGELFF. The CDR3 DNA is TGTGCCAGTAGTATAGACGACAGAGCGCGCACCGGGGAGCTGTTTTTT.

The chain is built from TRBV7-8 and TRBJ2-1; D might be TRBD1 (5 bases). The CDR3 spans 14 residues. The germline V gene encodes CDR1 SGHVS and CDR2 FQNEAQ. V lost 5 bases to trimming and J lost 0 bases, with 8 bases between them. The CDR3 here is CASSPDSSYNEQFF. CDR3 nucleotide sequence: TGTGCCAGCAGCCCTGACAGCTCCTACAATGAGCAGTTCTTC.

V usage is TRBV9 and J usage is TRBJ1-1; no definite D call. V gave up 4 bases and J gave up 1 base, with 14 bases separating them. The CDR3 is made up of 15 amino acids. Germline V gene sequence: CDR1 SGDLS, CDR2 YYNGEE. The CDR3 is CASSPQVRTNTEAFF. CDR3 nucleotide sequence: TGTGCCAGCAGCCCCCAGGTTCGGACGAACACTGAAGCTTTCTTT.

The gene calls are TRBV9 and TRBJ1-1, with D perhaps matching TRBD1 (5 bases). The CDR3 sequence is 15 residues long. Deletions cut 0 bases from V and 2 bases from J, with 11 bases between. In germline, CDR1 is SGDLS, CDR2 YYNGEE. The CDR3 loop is CASSVGIGANTEAFF. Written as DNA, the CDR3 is TGTGCCAGCAGCGTAGGTATTGGGGCCAACACTGAAGCTTTCTTT.

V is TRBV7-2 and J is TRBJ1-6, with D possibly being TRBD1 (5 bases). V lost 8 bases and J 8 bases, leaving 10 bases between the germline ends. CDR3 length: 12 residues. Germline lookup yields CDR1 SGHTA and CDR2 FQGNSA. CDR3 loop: CASGTSHSPLHF. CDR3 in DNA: TGTGCCAGCGGGACTTCTCATTCACCCCTCCACTTT.

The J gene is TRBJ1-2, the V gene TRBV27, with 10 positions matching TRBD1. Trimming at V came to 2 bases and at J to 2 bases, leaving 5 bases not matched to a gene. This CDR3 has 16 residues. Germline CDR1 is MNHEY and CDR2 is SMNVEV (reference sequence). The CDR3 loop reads CASSLMGQGTNYGYTF. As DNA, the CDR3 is TGTGCCAGCAGTTTAATGGGACAGGGGACGAACTATGGCTACACCTTC.

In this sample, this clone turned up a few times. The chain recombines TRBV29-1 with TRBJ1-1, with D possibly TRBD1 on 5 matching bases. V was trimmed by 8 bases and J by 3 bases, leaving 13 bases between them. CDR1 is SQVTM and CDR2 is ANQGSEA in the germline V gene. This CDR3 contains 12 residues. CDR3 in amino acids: CSFRDGYTEAFF. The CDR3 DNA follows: TGCAGCTTCCGGGACGGATACACTGAAGCTTTCTTT.

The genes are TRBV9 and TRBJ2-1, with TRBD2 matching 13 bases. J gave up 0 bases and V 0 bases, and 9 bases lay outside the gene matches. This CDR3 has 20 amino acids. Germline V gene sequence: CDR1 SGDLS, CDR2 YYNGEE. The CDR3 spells CASSVEGLAGRDLSYNEQFF. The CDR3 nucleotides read TGTGCCAGCAGCGTAGAGGGACTAGCGGGACGTGACCTCTCCTACAATGAGCAGTTCTTC.

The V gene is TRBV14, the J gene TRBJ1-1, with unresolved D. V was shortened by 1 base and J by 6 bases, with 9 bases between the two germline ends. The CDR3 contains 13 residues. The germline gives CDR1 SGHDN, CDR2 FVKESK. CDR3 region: CASSQGGPPEAFF. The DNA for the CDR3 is TGTGCCAGCAGCCAAGGAGGCCCTCCTGAAGCTTTCTTT.

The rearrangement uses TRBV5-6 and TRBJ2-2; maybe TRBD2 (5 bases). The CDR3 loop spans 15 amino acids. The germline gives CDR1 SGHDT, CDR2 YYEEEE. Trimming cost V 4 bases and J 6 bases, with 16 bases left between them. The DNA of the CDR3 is TGTGCCAGCAGCGTACGCCCGGGATCGGCCGGGGAGCTGTTTTTT. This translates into CASSVRPGSAGELFF.

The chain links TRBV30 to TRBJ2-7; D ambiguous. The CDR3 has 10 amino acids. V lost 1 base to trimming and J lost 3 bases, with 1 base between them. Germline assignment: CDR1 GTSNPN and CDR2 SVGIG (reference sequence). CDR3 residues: CAWSDYEQYF. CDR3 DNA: TGTGCCTGGAGTGACTACGAGCAGTACTTC.

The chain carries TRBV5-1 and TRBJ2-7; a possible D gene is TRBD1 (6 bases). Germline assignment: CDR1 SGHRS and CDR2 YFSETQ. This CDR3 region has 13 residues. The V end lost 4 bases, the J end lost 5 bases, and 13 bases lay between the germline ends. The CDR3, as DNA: TGCGCCAGCAGCCCCGGACAGTTCCACGAGCAGTACTTC. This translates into CASSPGQFHEQYF.